This T cell receptor (beta chain) was captured in a study of T-cell memory formation after mild COVID-19. Study-level results: Some responding clones appeared in pre-infection memory, suggesting cross-reactive memory joined. The study found balanced CD4/CD8 in clones contracting day 15 to 85 and a CD4+ lean in later expanders.

This clonotype came up many times. The antigen is not known. This CDR3 has 12 residues. Germline loops: CDR1 LGHDT, CDR2 YNNKEL (reference sequence). Trimming cost V 4 bases and J 6 bases, with 7 bases left between them. Employing constant-segment primers, 5'RACE generated TCR alpha and TCR beta cDNA libraries bearing sample barcodes and UMIs. TCRdb passed the 5' RACE reads through MiXCR, listing each CDR3 protein once. The table shows 150,000 to 200,000 distinct CDR3 sequences, with approximately 12% occurring only once. This chain links TRBV3-1 with TRBJ1-5, with D possibly matching TRBD1 (5 bases). The receptor was derived from a man aged 18 to 30 who had mild COVID-19 (a few samples of this study predate the infection). Cell type and time point are not known. The sample comprised PBMCs or a T cell subset sorted from them (not recorded which). CDR3 in amino acids: CASSLQGQPQHF. CDR3 DNA: TGTGCCAGCAGCCTTCAGGGTCAGCCCCAGCATTTT.